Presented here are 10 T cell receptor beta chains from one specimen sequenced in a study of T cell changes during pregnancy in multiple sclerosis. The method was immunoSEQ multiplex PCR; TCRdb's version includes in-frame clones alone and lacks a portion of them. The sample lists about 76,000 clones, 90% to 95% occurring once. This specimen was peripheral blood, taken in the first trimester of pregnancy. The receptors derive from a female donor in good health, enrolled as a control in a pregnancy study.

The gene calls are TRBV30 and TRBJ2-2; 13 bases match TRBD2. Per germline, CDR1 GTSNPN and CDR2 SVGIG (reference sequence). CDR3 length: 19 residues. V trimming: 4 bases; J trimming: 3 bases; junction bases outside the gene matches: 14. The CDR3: CAWTRAGTSGTCDTGELFF. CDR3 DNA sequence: TGTGCCTGGACGCGAGCCGGGACTAGCGGGACTTGCGACACCGGGGAGCTGTTTTTT.

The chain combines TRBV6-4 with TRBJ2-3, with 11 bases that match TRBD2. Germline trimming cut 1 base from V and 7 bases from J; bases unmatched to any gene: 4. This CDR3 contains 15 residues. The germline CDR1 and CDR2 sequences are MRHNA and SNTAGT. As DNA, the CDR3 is TGTGCCAGCAGTGACTTAACTAGCGGGAGAAATACGCAGTATTTT. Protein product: CASSDLTSGRNTQYF.

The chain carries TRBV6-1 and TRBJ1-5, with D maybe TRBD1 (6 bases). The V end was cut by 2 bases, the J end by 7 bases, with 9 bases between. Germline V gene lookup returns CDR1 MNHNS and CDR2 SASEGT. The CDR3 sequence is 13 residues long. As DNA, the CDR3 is TGTGCCAGCAGTGAACAGGGGCAACAGCCCCAGCATTTT. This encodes CASSEQGQQPQHF.

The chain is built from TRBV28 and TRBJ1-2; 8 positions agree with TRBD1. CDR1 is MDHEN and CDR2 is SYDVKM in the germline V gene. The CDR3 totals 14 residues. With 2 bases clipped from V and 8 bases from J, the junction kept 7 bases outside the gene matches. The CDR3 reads CASSLTTGAGGYTF. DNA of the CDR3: TGTGCCAGCAGTTTAACGACAGGGGCTGGGGGCTACACCTTC.

CDR3 sequence reads: CASSLDRTYNEQFF. The CDR3 DNA reads as TGTGCCAGCAGCCTGGACAGAACCTACAATGAGCAGTTCTTC. This chain joins TRBV5-6 and TRBJ2-1, with TRBD1 as a possible D gene (6 bases). V dropped 4 bases and J dropped 2 bases, with 10 bases sitting between them. The CDR3 sequence is 14 residues long. Germline V gene lookup returns CDR1 SGHDT and CDR2 YYEEEE.

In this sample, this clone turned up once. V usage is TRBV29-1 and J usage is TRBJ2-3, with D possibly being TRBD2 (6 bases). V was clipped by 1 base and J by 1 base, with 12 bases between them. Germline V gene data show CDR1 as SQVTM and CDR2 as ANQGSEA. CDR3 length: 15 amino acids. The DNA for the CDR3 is TGCAGCGTTGAAGGGAAGCGGGCGGGCACAGATACGCAGTATTTT. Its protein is CSVEGKRAGTDTQYF.

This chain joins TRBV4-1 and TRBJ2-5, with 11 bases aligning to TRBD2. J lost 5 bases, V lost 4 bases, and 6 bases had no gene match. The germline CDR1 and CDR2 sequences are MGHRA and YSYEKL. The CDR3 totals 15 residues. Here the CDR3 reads CASSPLAGGTETQYF. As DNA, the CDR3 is TGCGCCAGCAGCCCATTAGCGGGAGGGACGGAGACCCAGTACTTC.

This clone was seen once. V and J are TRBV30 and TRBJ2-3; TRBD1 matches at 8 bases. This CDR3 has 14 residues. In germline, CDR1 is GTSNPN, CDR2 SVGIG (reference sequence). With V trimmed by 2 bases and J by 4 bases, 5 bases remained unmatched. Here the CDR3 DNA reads TGTGCCTGGAGTAGGGCAGGGGGCTCAGATACGCAGTATTTT. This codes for CAWSRAGGSDTQYF.

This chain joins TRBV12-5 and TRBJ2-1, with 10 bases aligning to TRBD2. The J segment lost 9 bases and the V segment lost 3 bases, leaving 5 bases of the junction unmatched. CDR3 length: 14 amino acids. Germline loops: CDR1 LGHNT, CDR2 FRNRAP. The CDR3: CASGFPIAGGEQFF. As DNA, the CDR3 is TGTGCTAGTGGTTTCCCCATAGCGGGAGGTGAGCAGTTCTTC.

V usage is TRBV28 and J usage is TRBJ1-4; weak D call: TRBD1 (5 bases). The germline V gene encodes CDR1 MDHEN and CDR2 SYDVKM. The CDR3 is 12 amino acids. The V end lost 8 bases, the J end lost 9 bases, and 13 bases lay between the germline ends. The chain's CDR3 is CASGPGWQKLFF. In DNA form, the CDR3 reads TGTGCCAGCGGGCCAGGGTGGCAAAAACTGTTTTTT. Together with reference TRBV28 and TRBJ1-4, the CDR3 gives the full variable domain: DVKVTQSSRYLVKRTGEKVFLECVQDMDHENMFWYRQDPGLGLRLIYFSYDVKMKEKGDIPEGYSVSREKKERFSLILESASTNQTSMYLCASGPGWQKLFFGSGTQLSVL.